A single sample is the source of the 23 T cell receptor beta chains below, sequenced in a study of shared clonotypes between healthy human individuals. The method was immunoSEQ multiplex PCR; TCRdb's version includes in-frame clones alone and lacks a portion of them. The sample has 470,000 or so clones, 65% to 85% seen once. The sample comprised PBMCs. The receptors were gathered from a woman aged 40-49 years in good health. Some clones in this sample may be carry-over from other donors' samples.

As for this clone: A far larger clone is one base from this, pointing to a likely read error. The CDR3 here is CANSSGHSGNTIYF. CDR3 nucleotides: TGTGCCAACAGTTCAGGTCACTCTGGAAACACCATATATTTT. The chain carries TRBV28 and TRBJ1-3; D not certain. The germline V gene has CDR1 MDHEN and CDR2 SYDVKM. The CDR3 has 14 amino acids. The whole variable domain, filled in from reference TRBV28 and TRBJ1-3, reads DVKVTQSSRYLVKRTGEKVFLECVQDMDHENMFWYRQDPGLGLRLIYFSYDVKMKEKGDIPEGYSVSREKKERFSLILESASTNQTSMYLCANSSGHSGNTIYFGEGSWLTVV.

The chain is built from TRBV6-5 and TRBJ2-2; D is undetermined. The CDR3 is 15 amino acids. V lost 4 bases, J lost 7 bases, and 16 bases lay in between. The germline V gene has CDR1 MNHEY and CDR2 SVGAGI. The CDR3 nucleotides read TGTGCCAGCAGTTCTGGCGTTCTAGGTGGCGGGGAGCTGTTTTTT. Translating it yields CASSSGVLGGGELFF.

The V call is TRBV7-2, the J call TRBJ2-7; D is undetermined. CDR3 size: 12 residues. V shed 7 bases and J shed 5 bases, with 12 bases lying between them. Looked up from germline, CDR1 is SGHTA and CDR2 is FQGNSA. The CDR3 sequence: CASMGYTDEQYF. As DNA, the CDR3 is TGTGCCAGCATGGGCTATACTGACGAGCAGTACTTC. The entire variable domain, with the rest obtained from reference TRBV7-2 and TRBJ2-7, is as follows: GAGVSQSPSNKVTEKGKDVELRCDPISGHTALYWYRQSLGQGLEFLIYFQGNSAPDKSGLPSDRFSAERTGGSVSTLTIQRTQQEDSAVYLCASMGYTDEQYFGPGTRLTVT.

The genes are TRBV6-1 and TRBJ2-5; TRBD2 matches at 7 bases. From germline, CDR1 is MNHNS and CDR2 SASEGT. With 0 bases clipped from V and 11 bases from J, the junction kept 12 bases outside the gene matches. The length of the CDR3 is 15 residues. The chain's CDR3 is CASSEAAGTNREQYF. In DNA, the CDR3 is TGTGCCAGCAGTGAAGCAGCCGGGACTAATAGGGAGCAGTACTTC.

The chain has TRBV20-1 and TRBJ2-7, with D perhaps matching TRBD2 (5 bases). Germline lookup yields CDR1 DFQATT and CDR2 SNEGSKA (reference sequence). V was pared by 5 bases and J by 6 bases, with 11 bases between. The CDR3 covers 11 residues. The chain's CDR3 is CSADREVEQYF. The CDR3 nucleotides are TGCAGTGCTGACCGGGAAGTCGAGCAGTACTTC.

In its sample, this clone was seen many times. The chain carries TRBV5-5 and TRBJ2-3; D is undetermined. CDR3 length equals 13 residues. The V and J ends lost 6 bases and 6 bases respectively, with 14 bases between them. CDR1 and CDR2 from the germline V gene are SGHKS and YYEKEE (reference sequence). This CDR3 reads CASTPGARDTQYF. CDR3 coding DNA: TGTGCCAGCACCCCCGGCGCCAGGGATACGCAGTATTTT.

The gene calls are TRBV9 and TRBJ1-4, with 7 bases identical to TRBD1. V was pared by 4 bases and J by 6 bases, with 15 bases of the junction left unmatched. Germline CDR1 is SGDLS and CDR2 is YYNGEE. The CDR3 contains 17 residues. The DNA of the CDR3 is TGTGCCAGCAGCCCCCAGGGGGGTGGGGCTCTGGATGAAAAACTGTTTTTT. This translates into CASSPQGGGALDEKLFF.

This chain connects TRBV15 to TRBJ2-4; 9 bases align to TRBD2. CDR1 is LNHNV and CDR2 is YYDKDF in the germline V gene (reference sequence). This CDR3 comprises 16 residues. V trimming: 0 bases; J trimming: 8 bases; junction bases outside the gene matches: 8. CDR3 residues: CATSRDEAGGLDIQYF. Here the CDR3 DNA reads TGTGCCACCAGCAGAGATGAGGCGGGAGGGTTGGACATTCAGTACTTC. The complete variable domain, with remaining parts taken from reference TRBV15 and TRBJ2-4, reads DAMVIQNPRYQVTQFGKPVTLSCSQTLNHNVMYWYQQKSSQAPKLLFHYYDKDFNNEADTPDNFQSRRPNTSFCFLDIRSPGLGDTAMYLCATSRDEAGGLDIQYFGAGTRLSVL.

With respect to this clone: A much larger clonotype is one base distant, so this may be a read error. The missing conserved phenylalanine or tryptophan at the end of this CDR3 makes a read error likely. The gene calls are TRBV15 and TRBJ2-7, with 11 bases that match TRBD2. The V gene end was trimmed by 4 bases and the J gene end by 5 bases; junction bases not matched to a gene: 10. In germline, CDR1 is LNHNV, CDR2 YYDKDF (reference sequence). CDR3 size: 16 residues. This CDR3 reads CATSTFSGRERNEQYL. CDR3 nucleotide sequence: TGTGCCACCAGCACCTTTAGCGGGAGGGAAAGGAACGAGCAGTACCTC.

The rearrangement links TRBV19 to TRBJ2-3, with TRBD2 as a possible D gene (6 bases). V was cut by 3 bases and J by 2 bases, with 18 bases left in between. CDR3 length: 17 amino acids. Germline V lookup: CDR1 LNHDA, CDR2 SQIVND (reference sequence). The CDR3 nucleotides read TGTGCCAGTAGTATCACCAATATTGCGGGATTCACAGATACGCAGTATTTT. Translated: CASSITNIAGFTDTQYF.

The chain employs TRBV27 and TRBJ1-3; 7 nucleotides match TRBD1. In germline, CDR1 is MNHEY, CDR2 SMNVEV (reference sequence). Trimming removed 5 bases from V and 8 bases from J; junction bases left unmatched: 9. There are 14 residues in the CDR3. CDR3 amino acids: CASSPRTGYDTIYF. CDR3 nucleotides: TGTGCCAGCAGTCCCCGGACAGGTTACGACACCATATATTTT.

This clone came up once. The sample holds other DNA sequences that translate to the same CDR3. The chain is built from TRBV29-1 and TRBJ2-7; TRBD2 agrees at 12 bases. The ends lost 7 bases at V and 0 bases at J; junction bases unmatched: 4. From germline, CDR1 is SQVTM and CDR2 ANQGSEA. The CDR3 totals 14 residues. CDR3 coding DNA: TGCAGCGCCCTGACTAGCGGGAGCTCCTACGAGCAGTACTTC. Encoded protein: CSALTSGSSYEQYF.

This clone has a handful of counts. At one end, the junction sequence differs from germline, possibly due to a read error. The CDR3 DNA is TGTGCCAGCAGCTTAGAACGGAGGGCCTCCTCCGAGCAGTACTTC. This codes for CASSLERRASSEQYF. The rearrangement joins TRBV7-2 to TRBJ2-7; tentatively, D is TRBD2 (6 bases). The CDR3 has 15 amino acids. Looked up from germline, CDR1 is SGHTA and CDR2 is FQGNSA.

This clone was picked up one time. This sequence joins TRBV5-4 and TRBJ1-4; perhaps TRBD1 as D (5 bases). Trimming removed 3 bases at V and 3 bases at J, with 9 bases between. The CDR3 is 14 amino acids. In germline, CDR1 is SGHNT, CDR2 YYREEE (reference sequence). The CDR3 DNA is TGTGCCAGCAGCTCCCGGGGGTCTAATGAAAAACTGTTTTTT. It translates to CASSSRGSNEKLFF.

This clone has a single count. The CDR3 nucleotides read TGTGCCAGCAGCAAAGTCCGGGCCAGCCCCTACGAGCAGTACTTC. Translation: CASSKVRASPYEQYF. V and J are TRBV21-1 and TRBJ2-7. TRBV21-1 is flagged as a pseudogene. The CDR3 length is 15 residues.

This rearrangement joins TRBV7-2 to TRBJ1-2; TRBD1 is a possible D gene (5 bases). The V and J ends lost 2 bases and 1 base respectively, with 17 bases between them. The germline CDR1 and CDR2 sequences are SGHTA and FQGNSA. This CDR3 has 17 residues. CDR3 nucleotide sequence: TGTGCCAGCAGCTTACTAGCAGGGACGTTGGGTAACTATGGCTACACCTTC. Translation gives CASSLLAGTLGNYGYTF.

V usage is TRBV6-6 and J usage is TRBJ1-4; no definite D call. This CDR3 is built from 14 residues. CDR1 is MNHNY, CDR2 SVGAGI, per germline (reference sequence). V lost 2 bases to trimming and J lost 1 base, with 5 bases between them. The CDR3 DNA reads as TGTGCCAGCAGTTACCGGTTAACTAATGAAAAACTGTTTTTT. This gives the protein CASSYRLTNEKLFF.

As to this clone: A much larger clone differs from this one at a single base, so this may be a read error. The rearrangement joins TRBV14 to TRBJ2-1; 10 nucleotides agree with TRBD2. Germline V lookup: CDR1 SGHDN, CDR2 FVKESK. The CDR3 length is 15 residues. As DNA, the CDR3 is TGTGCCAACAGCCAAGGGCTAGCGGGAGAGAATGAGCAGTTCTTC. It encodes CANSQGLAGENEQFF.

This chain links TRBV27 with TRBJ1-1; no clear D. The CDR3 spans 11 residues. V was pared by 6 bases and J by 7 bases, with 9 bases between. The germline V gene has CDR1 MNHEY and CDR2 SMNVEV (reference sequence). CDR3 nucleotides: TGTGCCAGCAGAGATCAGCATGAAGCTTTCTTT. Its translation: CASRDQHEAFF.

CDR3 in amino acids: CASRLGSSGANVLTF. In DNA form, the CDR3 reads TGTGCCAGCAGACTTGGTAGCTCTGGGGCCAACGTCCTGACTTTC. The V call is TRBV2, the J call TRBJ2-6; D is undetermined. The V end lost 6 bases, the J end lost 0 bases, and 9 bases lay between the germline ends. CDR3 length: 15 residues. Germline values: CDR1 SNHLY, CDR2 FYNNEI.

V gene TRBV30 combines with J gene TRBJ1-2, with D unresolved. CDR3 size: 11 residues. Germline V CDR1 and CDR2: GTSNPN, SVGIG (reference sequence). V dropped 3 bases and J dropped 3 bases, with 5 bases sitting between them. The CDR3 loop reads CAWREDYGYTF. In DNA, the CDR3 is TGTGCCTGGAGGGAGGACTATGGCTACACCTTC. Filled out from reference TRBV30 and TRBJ1-2, the complete variable domain reads SQTIHQWPATLVQPVGSPLSLECTVEGTSNPNLYWYRQAAGRGLQLLFYSVGIGQISSEVPQNLSASRPQDRQFILSSKKLLLSDSGFYLCAWREDYGYTFGSGTRLTVV.

The V call is TRBV2, the J call TRBJ2-1; no firm D call. Trimming pared 4 bases from V and 8 bases from J, leaving 15 bases between. The germline gives CDR1 SNHLY, CDR2 FYNNEI. The CDR3 spans 14 residues. The CDR3 DNA follows: TGTGCCAGCAGTGGGGTGTCGGAGCTCGATGAGCAGTTCTTC. This sequence encodes CASSGVSELDEQFF.

Worth noting for this clone: A far larger clone lies a single base away; this is likely a read error. This chain uses TRBV29-1 with TRBJ1-1; TRBD1 matches 7 bases. In germline, CDR1 is SQVTM, CDR2 ANQGSEA. This CDR3 is built from 14 residues. The ends lost 3 bases at V and 0 bases at J; junction bases unmatched: 4. CDR3 coding DNA: TGCAGCGTTGAGGGTCAGGGGGTGAACACTGAAGCTTTCTTT. Its protein product is CSVEGQGVNTEAFF.